Listed below are T cell receptor beta chains from one sample, sequenced in a study of spatial heterogeneity in lung cancer. From the 5' RACE reads, TCRdb called clonotypes with MiXCR, one entry per CDR3 protein. Among fewer than 55,000 distinct CDR3 sequences listed, under 8% were seen once. The specimen comprised PBMCs, sampled at follow-up. The receptors were gathered from a female donor with early-stage non-small cell lung cancer. CDR3s include the opening cysteine and the closing phenylalanine or tryptophan. The D gene is left open where the match is weak. Only some rows state a clone size, as once, few, many or a class for expanded clones.

few	TRBJ2-7	TRBV5-1	NA	12	CASSYQGSEQYF	TGCGCCAGCAGCTACCAGGGTTCGGAGCAGTACTTC
NA	TRBJ1-1	TRBV13	NA	12	CASSAPGLEAFF	TGTGCCAGCAGCGCACCGGGCCTTGAAGCTTTCTTT
NA	TRBJ2-7	TRBV2	NA	14	CATLRGGLSYEQYF	TGTGCCACGCTTCGAGGGGGGCTCTCCTACGAGCAGTACTTC
many	TRBJ1-5	TRBV6-1	NA	15	CASSDREKGNQPQHF	TGTGCCAGCAGTGACAGGGAAAAGGGCAATCAGCCCCAGCATTTT
few	TRBJ1-5	TRBV28	NA	15	CASSLWTGIDQPQHF	TGTGCCAGCAGTTTATGGACAGGTATAGATCAGCCCCAGCATTTT
many	TRBJ2-5	TRBV11-2	NA	13	CASSLEPAYDQYF	TGTGCCAGCAGCTTAGAGCCAGCCTACGACCAGTACTTC
NA	TRBJ1-1	TRBV27	NA	17	CASSLYPPGRVAIEAFF	TGTGCCAGCAGTTTATATCCCCCGGGCAGGGTTGCCATTGAAGCTTTCTTT
NA	TRBJ1-3	TRBV6-1	NA	15	CASSEPGSIGNTIYF	TGTGCCAGCAGTGAACCGGGGTCCATTGGAAACACCATATATTTT
NA	TRBJ2-7	TRBV3-1	TRBD2	16	CASSQAILAGGTEQYF	TGTGCCAGCAGCCAAGCAATACTAGCGGGGGGGACCGAGCAGTACTTC
many	TRBJ2-1	TRBV29-1	NA	12	CSASGTPNEQFF	TGCAGCGCCTCCGGGACACCCAATGAGCAGTTCTTC
NA	TRBJ2-3	TRBV7-2	TRBD2	14	CASSKRGESDTQYF	TGTGCCAGCAGCAAGCGGGGGGAATCAGATACGCAGTATTTT
many	TRBJ2-6	TRBV6-6	NA	14	CASNTRAGANVLTF	TGTGCCAGCAATACAAGGGCTGGGGCCAACGTCCTGACTTTC
many	TRBJ2-3	TRBV2	TRBD1	14	CASTEQGVTDTQYF	TGTGCCAGCACTGAACAGGGGGTGACAGATACGCAGTATTTT
few	TRBJ2-3	TRBV6-6	NA	17	CASSYSVGGATTNTQYF	TGTGCCAGCAGTTACTCGGTAGGGGGAGCGACGACGAATACGCAGTATTTT
NA	TRBJ1-2	TRBV29-1	NA	13	CSVEVVANYGYTF	TGCAGCGTTGAAGTTGTCGCTAACTATGGCTACACCTTC
many	TRBJ2-2	TRBV7-2	NA	12	CASSPTRRELFF	TGTGCCAGCAGCCCAACTAGGCGGGAGCTGTTTTTT
many	TRBJ2-5	TRBV2	NA	14	CASSEQRDQETQYF	TGTGCCAGCAGTGAACAGCGGGACCAAGAGACCCAGTACTTC
few	TRBJ2-2	TRBV12-3/TRBV12-4	NA	13	CASRGRRNGELFF	TGTGCCAGCAGGGGGCGAAGGAACGGGGAGCTGTTTTTT
few	TRBJ1-1	TRBV6-6	TRBD1	15	CASSRNPTGDTEAFF	TGTGCCAGCAGTAGAAATCCTACAGGGGACACTGAAGCTTTCTTT
NA	TRBJ2-7	TRBV29-1	NA	12	CSVDVGIDEQYF	TGCAGCGTTGATGTGGGAATCGACGAGCAGTACTTC
few	TRBJ1-1	TRBV24-1	TRBD1	15	CATSDSRTGDTEAFF	TGTGCCACCAGTGATTCACGAACAGGGGACACTGAAGCTTTCTTT
NA	TRBJ2-5	TRBV5-5	NA	15	CASSLAGRSQETQYF	TGTGCCAGCAGCTTGGCGGGCAGATCCCAAGAGACCCAGTACTTC
many	TRBJ1-2	TRBV12-3/TRBV12-4	NA	12	CASSGSLGGYTF	TGTGCCAGCAGTGGGAGCCTCGGAGGCTACACCTTC
few	TRBJ1-4	TRBV3-1	NA	15	CASSQDRLTNEKLFF	TGTGCCAGCAGCCAAGATCGACTAACTAATGAAAAACTGTTTTTT
NA	TRBJ2-7	TRBV5-4	NA	14	CASSFRNATYEQYF	TGTGCCAGCAGCTTCAGGAACGCTACCTACGAGCAGTACTTC
NA	TRBJ2-2	TRBV12-3/TRBV12-4	TRBD2	16	CASSPGLAGSTGELFF	TGTGCCAGCAGTCCGGGACTAGCGGGATCCACCGGGGAGCTGTTTTTT
NA	TRBJ1-1	TRBV5-5	NA	11	CASRGTLEAFF	TGTGCCAGCAGAGGGACCCTTGAAGCTTTCTTT
many	TRBJ1-2	TRBV5-5	TRBD1	15	CASSLDGTGAYGYTF	TGTGCCAGCAGCCTAGACGGGACAGGGGCCTATGGCTACACCTTC
many	TRBJ1-6	TRBV5-1	NA	15	CASSPAVALNSPLHF	TGCGCCAGCAGCCCGGCGGTGGCCCTAAATTCACCCCTCCACTTT
NA	TRBJ1-2	TRBV28	TRBD1	14	CASSSQGGIYGYTF	TGTGCCAGCAGTTCACAGGGGGGGATCTATGGCTACACCTTC
many	TRBJ2-1	TRBV5-1	TRBD2	16	CASSSTGTSVTGEQFF	TGCGCCAGCAGCTCTACCGGGACTAGCGTGACGGGTGAGCAGTTCTTC
NA	TRBJ2-4	TRBV5-1	TRBD2	15	CASASGGSAKNIQYF	TGCGCCAGCGCCTCGGGGGGGTCAGCCAAAAACATTCAGTACTTC
few	TRBJ1-5	TRBV7-2	NA	13	CASSWGLTEPQHF	TGTGCCAGCAGCTGGGGACTGACGGAGCCCCAGCATTTT
many	TRBJ2-2	TRBV20-1	TRBD1	14	CSAETGGAPGELFF	TGCAGTGCTGAGACAGGGGGCGCACCCGGGGAGCTGTTTTTT
many	TRBJ2-5	TRBV14	TRBD2	23	CASSQFVAPVSYSTSGGQETQYF	TGTGCCAGCAGCCAATTCGTTGCGCCGGTTTCCTATTCGACTAGCGGGGGCCAAGAGACCCAGTACTTC
NA	TRBJ2-5	TRBV4-1	TRBD2	16	CASSTPLAGAGETQYF	TGCGCCAGCAGTACTCCCTTAGCGGGGGCCGGAGAGACCCAGTACTTC